Presented here are 28 T cell receptor beta chains from one specimen sequenced in a study of T cell responses to AZD1222 COVID-19 vaccine. The method was immunoSEQ multiplex PCR; TCRdb's version includes in-frame clones alone and lacks a portion of them. The sample carries 110,000 or so clones, about 86% recorded once. Sequencing used peripheral blood, obtained 28 days after the second AZD1222 dose. These receptors came from an adult who received the AZD1222 COVID-19 vaccine.

The chain is built from TRBV21-1 and TRBJ1-1. TRBV21-1 is labeled a pseudogene. This CDR3 is 14 amino acids long. The CDR3 bases are TGTGCCAGCGGACTACTTAGGCAGAACACTGAAGCTTTCTTT. This translates into CASGLLRQNTEAFF.

V usage is TRBV28 and J usage is TRBJ1-5, with D hard to call. Germline CDR1 reads MDHEN; CDR2 reads SYDVKM. Trimming removed 2 bases at V and 6 bases at J, with 8 bases between. CDR3 length equals 13 residues. The CDR3 DNA sequence: TGTGCCAGCAGTTTAAGTGTACGTCAGCCCCAGCATTTT. Protein sequence: CASSLSVRQPQHF.

The chain joins TRBV25-1 to TRBJ2-1, with D tentatively TRBD1 (7 bases). The CDR3 extends over 18 amino acids. Germline values: CDR1 MGHDK, CDR2 SYGVNS. V was trimmed by 6 bases and J by 0 bases, leaving 21 bases between them. The CDR3 reads CASRGGQPRKSSYNEQFF. Here the CDR3 DNA reads TGTGCCAGCAGGGGGGGACAGCCGAGAAAAAGCTCCTACAATGAGCAGTTCTTC.

This clone has a single count. This chain joins TRBV6-2 or TRBV6-3 and TRBJ2-5; 9 bases are shared with TRBD2. Germline V gene lookup returns CDR1 MNHEY and CDR2 SVGEGT. This CDR3 spans 16 amino acids. Losses at the gene ends were 2 bases for V and 0 bases for J; bases not matched to a gene: 4. CDR3: CASSYGLAGDQETQYF. For the CDR3, the DNA is TGTGCCAGCAGTTACGGCTTAGCGGGGGACCAAGAGACCCAGTACTTC.

This chain joins TRBV19 and TRBJ1-5; possible D gene TRBD1, 5 bases. V lost 3 bases, J lost 3 bases, and 9 bases lay in between. The germline CDR1 and CDR2 sequences are LNHDA and SQIVND (reference sequence). The CDR3 length is 14 residues. The CDR3 nucleotides read TGTGCCAGTAGTATCGCCAGGGACAATCAGCCCCAGCATTTT. Translating gives CASSIARDNQPQHF.

V usage is TRBV2 and J usage is TRBJ2-7, with a weak D call TRBD1 (5 bases). Trimming removed 8 bases from V and 2 bases from J, with 13 bases in between. This CDR3 has 13 residues. Germline V lookup: CDR1 SNHLY, CDR2 FYNNEI. CDR3 sequence reads: CASDSDNAYEQYF. CDR3 sequence (DNA): TGTGCCAGCGACTCGGACAATGCCTACGAGCAGTACTTC. The whole variable domain, filled in from reference TRBV2 and TRBJ2-7, reads EPEVTQTPSHQVTQMGQEVILRCVPISNHLYFYWYRQILGQKVEFLVSFYNNEISEKSEIFDDQFSVERPDGSNFTLKIRSTKLEDSAMYFCASDSDNAYEQYFGPGTRLTVT.

The J gene is TRBJ2-5, the V gene TRBV4-1; 9 bases are shared with TRBD2. Unmatched junction bases numbered 13, after V lost 3 bases and J lost 5 bases. Looked up from germline, CDR1 is MGHRA and CDR2 is YSYEKL. The CDR3 covers 17 residues. The DNA of the CDR3 is TGCGCCAGCAGCCAGATCGCCTCGCGGGGGGGCCCGGAGACCCAGTACTTC. It is translated as CASSQIASRGGPETQYF.

In its sample, this clone was seen once. The V call is TRBV27, the J call TRBJ2-3; D is unclear. The germline gives CDR1 MNHEY, CDR2 SMNVEV (reference sequence). Trimming took off 3 bases at V and 5 bases at J, with 12 bases between the two ends. The CDR3 sequence is 14 residues long. The CDR3, as DNA: TGTGCCAGCAGTTTCCGCAAGGGTGGAGATACGCAGTATTTT. Protein product: CASSFRKGGDTQYF.

The chain uses TRBV5-5 and TRBJ2-1; 10 bases map to TRBD1. After removal of 4 bases from V and 1 base from J, the junction contained 8 bases not matched to a gene. The CDR3 loop spans 17 amino acids. The germline CDR1 and CDR2 sequences are SGHKS and YYEKEE (reference sequence). CDR3 protein: CASSTGQGGLSYNEQFF. The CDR3 region has the DNA TGTGCCAGCAGCACAGGACAGGGGGGATTATCCTACAATGAGCAGTTCTTC.

The rearrangement links TRBV28 to TRBJ1-6; D ambiguous. Trimming pared 6 bases from V and 11 bases from J, leaving 14 bases between. The germline CDR1 and CDR2 sequences are MDHEN and SYDVKM. This CDR3 has 13 amino acids. The CDR3 loop reads CASSSTMVPPLHF. CDR3 bases: TGTGCCAGCAGCAGTACAATGGTTCCACCCCTCCACTTT.

V and J are TRBV28 and TRBJ1-1; possibly TRBD1 for D (6 bases). The CDR3 totals 15 residues. The V and J ends lost 5 bases and 6 bases respectively, with 19 bases between them. Germline V lookup: CDR1 MDHEN, CDR2 SYDVKM. DNA of the CDR3: TGTGCCAGCAGTCCGCCGGACAGACTAAATGCTGAAGCTTTCTTT. Translating it yields CASSPPDRLNAEAFF.

The chain uses TRBV19 and TRBJ2-3, with D possibly TRBD1 on 6 matching bases. The CDR3 runs 13 residues. Germline CDR1 reads LNHDA; CDR2 reads SQIVND (reference sequence). Trimming shortened V by 5 bases and J by 9 bases, and 15 bases separated the two germline ends. CDR3 sequence (DNA): TGTGCCAGTAGTCTACAGGGTCGTAAAACGCAGTATTTT. Encoded protein: CASSLQGRKTQYF.

This chain joins TRBV21-1 and TRBJ1-5; no DNA check was done on the table's D call, TRBD1. TRBV21-1 is assigned pseudogene status. The CDR3 has 14 amino acids. The CDR3 DNA follows: TGTGCCAGCAGCAAACGACAGTACAATCAGCCCCAGCATTTT. It codes for CASSKRQYNQPQHF.

The chain links TRBV6-2 or TRBV6-3 to TRBJ2-7, with a weak D call TRBD1 (6 bases). CDR1 is MNHEY and CDR2 is SVGEGT in the germline V gene. The CDR3 has 14 residues. V was cut by 2 bases and J by 9 bases, with 17 bases left in between. CDR3 nucleotide sequence: TGTGCCAGCAGTTACGGAAACAGGGTTCTAAGGCAGTACTTC. Protein sequence: CASSYGNRVLRQYF.

V and J are TRBV3-1 (or the pseudogene TRBV3-2) and TRBJ1-3; no clear D. The CDR3 has 15 amino acids. Germline-derived CDR1 and CDR2 are LGHDT and YNNKEL (reference sequence). Trimming left V 3 bases short and J 3 bases short, with 12 bases between. The CDR3 here is CASSHPEGRGNTIYF. The CDR3 DNA follows: TGTGCCAGCAGCCATCCCGAGGGCCGTGGAAACACCATATATTTT.

The chain links TRBV6-1 to TRBJ1-2; D is perhaps TRBD1 (5 bases). The V and J ends lost 1 base and 5 bases respectively, with 8 bases between them. From germline, CDR1 is MNHNS and CDR2 SASEGT. The CDR3 runs 13 residues. The CDR3 nucleotides are TGTGCCAGCAGTGAAGGACAGATATATGGCTACACCTTC. Translation: CASSEGQIYGYTF.

The chain joins TRBV5-4 to TRBJ1-2; the D gene is possibly TRBD1 (6 bases). V gave up 7 bases and J gave up 0 bases, with 19 bases separating them. This CDR3 has 16 amino acids. Germline V gene sequence: CDR1 SGHNT, CDR2 YYREEE (reference sequence). The DNA for the CDR3 is TGTGCCAGCCGCCCCGGGGCGGGGGCGACTAACTATGGCTACACCTTC. Its protein product is CASRPGAGATNYGYTF.

This clone was recorded only once. This chain joins TRBV4-1 and TRBJ2-4, with 9 bases matching TRBD1. The CDR3 totals 18 residues. The germline V gene has CDR1 MGHRA and CDR2 YSYEKL. Trimming took 4 bases from V and 0 from J; bases not matched to a gene: 10. The CDR3 loop reads CASSLKIWTGVAKNIQYF. The CDR3 DNA follows: TGCGCCAGCAGCCTAAAAATATGGACAGGGGTAGCCAAAAACATTCAGTACTTC.

The genes are TRBV7-9 and TRBJ1-1; no definite D call. The germline CDR1 and CDR2 sequences are SEHNR and FQNEAQ (reference sequence). Trimming removed 4 bases at V and 4 bases at J, with 13 bases between. This CDR3 has 14 residues. The CDR3 loop is CASSSPLGITEAFF. CDR3 nucleotides: TGTGCCAGCAGCTCCCCCCTGGGGATCACTGAAGCTTTCTTT.

The CDR3 DNA reads as TGTGCCAGCAGTTACAAGGACAGCAATCAGCCCCAGCATTTT. It codes for CASSYKDSNQPQHF. The chain links TRBV6-7 to TRBJ1-5; D call uncertain. TRBV6-7 is treated as an ORF (open reading frame) with a function not yet certain. V gave up 2 bases and J gave up 1 base, with 6 bases separating them. This CDR3 is built from 14 residues.

This chain connects TRBV4-3 to TRBJ2-2, with TRBD2 matching over 7 bases. This CDR3 contains 16 residues. V lost 1 base, J lost 5 bases, and 7 bases stayed unmatched. CDR1 LGHNA and CDR2 YSLEER come from the germline V gene. The CDR3 DNA reads TGCGCCAGCAGCCAAGGCGGGGGTGGGTGGACCGGGGAGCTGTTTTTT. It codes for CASSQGGGGWTGELFF.

The chain recombines TRBV29-1 with TRBJ1-5; weak D call: TRBD1 (6 bases). The CDR3 runs 14 residues. The ends were cut back, 6 bases at V and 3 bases at J, with 15 bases in the middle. The germline CDR1 and CDR2 sequences are SQVTM and ANQGSEA. DNA for the CDR3: TGCAGCGTCCGGACTACAGGGCTCAATCAGCCCCAGCATTTT. Its translation is CSVRTTGLNQPQHF.

This clone appeared a single time. The rearrangement uses TRBV7-3 and TRBJ2-1, with 7 bases lining up with TRBD2. Germline V gives CDR1 SGHTA, CDR2 FQGTGA. This CDR3 is built from 16 residues. The junction had 3 bases not matched to a gene; V was cut back by 1 base and J by 0 bases. CDR3 sequence (DNA): TGTGCCAGCAGCTTAAGTGCGGGGGACTCCTACAATGAGCAGTTCTTC. Translated, it gives CASSLSAGDSYNEQFF.

As to this clone: This sample includes further DNA sequences coding for the same CDR3. The chain is built from TRBV30 and TRBJ1-5; 8 nucleotides match TRBD1. Germline CDR1 is GTSNPN and CDR2 is SVGIG (reference sequence). CDR3 length: 13 amino acids. Unmatched junction bases numbered 1, after V lost 0 bases and J lost 6 bases. Written as DNA, the CDR3 is TGTGCCTGGAGTGTACAGGGGGTTCAGCCCCAGCATTTT. Residues: CAWSVQGVQPQHF.

This clone was detected once. V usage is TRBV29-1 and J usage is TRBJ1-1; the D is unclear. V lost 1 base and J 10 bases, leaving 10 bases between the germline ends. This CDR3 has 11 residues. CDR1 and CDR2 from the germline V gene are SQVTM and ANQGSEA. The CDR3 bases are TGCAGCGTTGAAGTCCAGGTAGGAGCTTTCTTT. Residues: CSVEVQVGAFF.

This clone is a singleton in its sample. The V and J genes are TRBV7-9 and TRBJ2-7, with D possibly TRBD2 on 5 matching bases. Trimming stripped 3 bases from V and 4 bases from J, with 19 bases between. The V gene's germline CDR1 is SEHNR and CDR2 FQNEAQ (reference sequence). The CDR3 spans 16 residues. This CDR3 is CASSFRFGLEDYEQYF. In nucleotides, the CDR3 is TGTGCCAGCAGCTTTCGGTTTGGACTTGAGGATTACGAGCAGTACTTC.

A word on this clone: The sample has other DNA sequences that encode this CDR3 too. The chain recombines TRBV28 with TRBJ1-1; D unclear. The CDR3 consists of 12 residues. Per germline, CDR1 MDHEN and CDR2 SYDVKM. V was clipped by 6 bases and J by 5 bases, with 10 bases between them. The CDR3 sequence is CASSHGGTEAFF. The CDR3 DNA follows: TGTGCCAGCAGCCATGGTGGAACTGAAGCTTTCTTT.

The CDR3 DNA reads TGTGCCAGCAGCTTACTAGGGGCCAATCAGCCCCAGCATTTT. Protein sequence: CASSLLGANQPQHF. The chain recombines TRBV7-9 with TRBJ1-5; D may be TRBD1 (5 bases). Per the germline V gene, CDR1 is SEHNR and CDR2 is FQNEAQ (reference sequence). The length of the CDR3 is 14 residues. V was shortened by 2 bases and J by 3 bases, with 8 bases between the two germline ends.